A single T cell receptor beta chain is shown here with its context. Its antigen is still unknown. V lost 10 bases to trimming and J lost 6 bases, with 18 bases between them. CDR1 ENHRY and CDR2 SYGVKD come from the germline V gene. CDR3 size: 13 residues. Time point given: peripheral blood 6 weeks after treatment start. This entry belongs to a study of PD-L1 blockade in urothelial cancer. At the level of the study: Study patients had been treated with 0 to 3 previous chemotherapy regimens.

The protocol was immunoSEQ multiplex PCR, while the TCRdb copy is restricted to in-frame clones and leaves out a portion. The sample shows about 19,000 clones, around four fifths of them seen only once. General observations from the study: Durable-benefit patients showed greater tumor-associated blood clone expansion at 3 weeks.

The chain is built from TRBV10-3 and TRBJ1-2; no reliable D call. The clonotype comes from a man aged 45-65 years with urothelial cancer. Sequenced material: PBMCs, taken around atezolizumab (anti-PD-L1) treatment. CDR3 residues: CASRTDLADGYTF. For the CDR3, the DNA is TGTGCCAGTAGGACCGATTTAGCGGATGGCTACACCTTC.